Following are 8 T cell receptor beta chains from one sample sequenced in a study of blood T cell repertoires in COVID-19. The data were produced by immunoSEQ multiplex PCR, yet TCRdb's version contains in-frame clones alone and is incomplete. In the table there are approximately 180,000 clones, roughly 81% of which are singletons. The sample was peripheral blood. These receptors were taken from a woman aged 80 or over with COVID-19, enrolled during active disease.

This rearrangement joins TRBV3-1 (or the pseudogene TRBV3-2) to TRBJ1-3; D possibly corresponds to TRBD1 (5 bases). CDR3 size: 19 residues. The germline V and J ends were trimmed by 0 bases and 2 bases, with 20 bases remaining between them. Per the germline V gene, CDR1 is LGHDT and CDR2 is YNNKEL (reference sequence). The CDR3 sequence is CASSQERYGGSFAGNTIYF. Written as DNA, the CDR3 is TGTGCCAGCAGCCAAGAGCGTTATGGGGGGAGTTTCGCTGGAAACACCATATATTTT.

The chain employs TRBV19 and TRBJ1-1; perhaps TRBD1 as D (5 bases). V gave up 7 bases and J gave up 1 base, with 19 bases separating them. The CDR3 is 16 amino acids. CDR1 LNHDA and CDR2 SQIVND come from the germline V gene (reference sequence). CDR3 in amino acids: CASTRSWGGPNTEAFF. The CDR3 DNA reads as TGTGCCAGTACCCGATCGTGGGGGGGACCGAACACTGAAGCTTTCTTT.

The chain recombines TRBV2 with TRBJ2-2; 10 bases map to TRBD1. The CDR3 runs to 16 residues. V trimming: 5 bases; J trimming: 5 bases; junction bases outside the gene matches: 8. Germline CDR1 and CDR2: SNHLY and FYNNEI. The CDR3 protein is CASSPYRDRGTGELFF. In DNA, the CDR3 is TGTGCCAGCAGTCCCTACCGGGACAGGGGTACCGGGGAGCTGTTTTTT.

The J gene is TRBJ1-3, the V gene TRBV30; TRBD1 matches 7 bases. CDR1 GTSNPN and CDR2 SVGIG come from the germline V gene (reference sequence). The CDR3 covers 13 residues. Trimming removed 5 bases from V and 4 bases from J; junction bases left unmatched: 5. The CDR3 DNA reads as TGTGCCTGGGAGCCGGGACAGGGAAACACCATATATTTT. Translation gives CAWEPGQGNTIYF.

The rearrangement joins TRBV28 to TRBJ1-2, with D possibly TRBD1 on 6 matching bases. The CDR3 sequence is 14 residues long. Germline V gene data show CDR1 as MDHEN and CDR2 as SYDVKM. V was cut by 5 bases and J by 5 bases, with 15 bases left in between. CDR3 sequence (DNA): TGTGCCAGCAGTAAGGGGGGGAATTTTTATGGCTACACCTTC. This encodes CASSKGGNFYGYTF.

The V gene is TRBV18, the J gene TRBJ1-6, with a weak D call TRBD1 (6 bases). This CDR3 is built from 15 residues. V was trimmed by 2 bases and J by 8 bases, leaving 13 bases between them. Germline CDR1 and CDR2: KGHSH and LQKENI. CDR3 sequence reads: CASSPGGALDSPLHF. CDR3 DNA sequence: TGTGCCAGCTCACCAGGGGGGGCGCTGGATTCACCCCTCCACTTT. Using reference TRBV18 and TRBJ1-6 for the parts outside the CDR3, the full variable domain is NAGVMQNPRHLVRRRGQEARLRCSPMKGHSHVYWYRQLPEEGLKFMVYLQKENIIDESGMPKERFSAEFPKEGPSILRIQQVVRGDSAAYFCASSPGGALDSPLHFGNGTRLTVT.

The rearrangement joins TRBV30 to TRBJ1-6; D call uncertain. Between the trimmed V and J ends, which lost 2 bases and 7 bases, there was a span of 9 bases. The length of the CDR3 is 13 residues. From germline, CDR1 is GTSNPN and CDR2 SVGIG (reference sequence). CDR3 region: CAWSLAENSPLHF. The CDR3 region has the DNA TGTGCCTGGAGTCTGGCAGAAAATTCACCCCTCCACTTT.

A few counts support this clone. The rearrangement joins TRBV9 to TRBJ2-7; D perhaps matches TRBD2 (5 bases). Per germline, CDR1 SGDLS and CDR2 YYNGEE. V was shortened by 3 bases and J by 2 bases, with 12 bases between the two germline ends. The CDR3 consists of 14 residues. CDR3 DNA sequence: TGTGCCAGCAGCGCCGGACTGGGTACCTACGAGCAGTACTTC. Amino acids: CASSAGLGTYEQYF.